Listed below are T cell receptor beta chains from one sample, sequenced in a study of cytomegalovirus exposure and HLA in healthy donors. The protocol was immunoSEQ multiplex PCR, while the TCRdb copy is restricted to in-frame clones and leaves out a portion. Its table records more than 40,000 clones. What was sequenced was PBMCs. All receptors derive from a woman between 40 and 50 years old in good health and CMV-seronegative. Each CDR3 is given with its conserved first and last residue. Fields, in order: D gene, V gene, J gene, CDR3 protein, CDR3 DNA. A D gene is named only where the DNA matches it firmly.

D gene: TRBD1
V gene: TRBV6-1
J gene: TRBJ2-5
CDR3 protein: CASRTGQWGETQYF
CDR3 DNA: TGTGCCAGCAGAACGGGACAGTGGGGAGAGACCCAGTACTTC

D gene: NA
V gene: TRBV4-3
J gene: TRBJ2-7
CDR3 protein: CASSPGRGNYEQYF
CDR3 DNA: TGCGCCAGCAGCCCCGGACGGGGGAACTACGAGCAGTACTTC

D gene: NA
V gene: TRBV4-1
J gene: TRBJ1-1
CDR3 protein: CASSQPGRDTEASF
CDR3 DNA: TGCGCCAGCAGCCAACCAGGGAGGGACACTGAAGCTTCCTTT

D gene: TRBD1
V gene: TRBV19
J gene: TRBJ1-1
CDR3 protein: CASSIRGLNTEAFF
CDR3 DNA: TGTGCCAGTAGTATCAGGGGGCTGAACACTGAAGCTTTCTTT

D gene: NA
V gene: TRBV7-9
J gene: TRBJ2-3
CDR3 protein: CASSFIAVTDTQYF
CDR3 DNA: TGTGCCAGCAGCTTCATAGCGGTCACAGATACGCAGTATTTT

D gene: TRBD2
V gene: TRBV12-5
J gene: TRBJ2-7
CDR3 protein: CASGERGEQYF
CDR3 DNA: TGTGCTAGTGGGGAGCGGGGCGAGCAGTACTTC

D gene: TRBD2
V gene: TRBV18
J gene: TRBJ2-7
CDR3 protein: CASSPPGLAGGSYEQYF
CDR3 DNA: TGTGCCAGCTCACCCCCCGGACTAGCGGGAGGTTCCTACGAGCAGTACTTC

D gene: TRBD2
V gene: TRBV14
J gene: TRBJ2-7
CDR3 protein: CASSQSAGEVAYEQYF
CDR3 DNA: TGTGCCAGCAGCCAATCAGCGGGAGAAGTGGCCTACGAGCAGTACTTC

D gene: TRBD2
V gene: TRBV4-2
J gene: TRBJ2-3
CDR3 protein: CASSQDRAGGPDTQYF
CDR3 DNA: TGTGCCAGCAGCCAAGATCGGGCGGGAGGGCCAGATACGCAGTATTTT

D gene: NA
V gene: TRBV6-1
J gene: TRBJ1-5
CDR3 protein: CASSGGLHRNQPQHF
CDR3 DNA: TGTGCCAGCAGTGGGGGCCTCCACCGCAATCAGCCCCAGCATTTT

D gene: TRBD1
V gene: TRBV10-3
J gene: TRBJ1-2
CDR3 protein: CAISREGQGVYGYTF
CDR3 DNA: TGTGCCATCAGCCGGGAGGGACAGGGGGTCTATGGCTACACCTTC

D gene: TRBD1
V gene: TRBV11-1
J gene: TRBJ2-5
CDR3 protein: CASSARGHQETQYF
CDR3 DNA: TGTGCCAGCAGTGCCAGGGGGCACCAAGAGACCCAGTACTTC

D gene: NA
V gene: TRBV20-1
J gene: TRBJ2-5
CDR3 protein: CSARGQETQYF
CDR3 DNA: TGCAGTGCTCGGGGCCAAGAGACCCAGTACTTC

D gene: TRBD1
V gene: TRBV28
J gene: TRBJ2-5
CDR3 protein: CASSLYRTGGQETQYF
CDR3 DNA: TGTGCCAGCAGTTTATATAGGACAGGGGGCCAAGAGACCCAGTACTTC

D gene: NA
V gene: TRBV5-1
J gene: TRBJ2-1
CDR3 protein: CASSLGPDFYNEQFF
CDR3 DNA: TGCGCCAGCAGCTTGGGCCCAGATTTTTACAATGAGCAGTTCTTC

D gene: TRBD1
V gene: TRBV18
J gene: TRBJ1-1
CDR3 protein: CASSPPRQGRNTEAFF
CDR3 DNA: TGTGCCAGCTCACCCCCGCGACAGGGGAGAAACACTGAAGCTTTCTTT

D gene: NA
V gene: TRBV4-3
J gene: TRBJ2-2
CDR3 protein: CASSQEGRGTGELFF
CDR3 DNA: TGCGCCAGCAGCCAAGAGGGCAGGGGCACCGGGGAGCTGTTTTTT

D gene: TRBD1
V gene: TRBV11-3
J gene: TRBJ1-1
CDR3 protein: CASSFTGGGTEAFF
CDR3 DNA: TGTGCCAGCAGCTTCACAGGGGGCGGAACTGAAGCTTTCTTT

D gene: NA
V gene: TRBV7-6
J gene: TRBJ2-7
CDR3 protein: CASSPRRITYEQYF
CDR3 DNA: TGTGCCAGCAGCCCAAGGAGAATCACCTACGAGCAGTACTTC

D gene: TRBD1
V gene: TRBV12-5
J gene: TRBJ1-5
CDR3 protein: CASGLVHPGQWSWEGQPQHF
CDR3 DNA: TGTGCTAGTGGTTTGGTACACCCGGGACAGTGGTCCTGGGAAGGTCAGCCCCAGCATTTT

D gene: NA
V gene: TRBV18
J gene: TRBJ1-1
CDR3 protein: CASAPPGEKGNTEDFF
CDR3 DNA: TGTGCCAGCGCACCACCAGGGGAAAAAGGTAACACTGAAGATTTCTTT

D gene: NA
V gene: TRBV19
J gene: TRBJ2-7
CDR3 protein: CASSARSYEQYF
CDR3 DNA: TGTGCCAGTAGTGCCAGGTCCTACGAGCAGTACTTC

D gene: NA
V gene: TRBV5-6
J gene: TRBJ1-1
CDR3 protein: CATFMVVGGNTEAFF
CDR3 DNA: TGTGCCACCTTCATGGTGGTAGGGGGGAACACTGAAGCTTTCTTT

D gene: NA
V gene: TRBV27
J gene: TRBJ2-1
CDR3 protein: CATRSYNEQFF
CDR3 DNA: TGTGCCACCCGCTCCTACAATGAGCAGTTCTTC

D gene: TRBD2
V gene: TRBV29-1
J gene: TRBJ2-5
CDR3 protein: CSVGGLERRAQETQYF
CDR3 DNA: TGCAGCGTTGGGGGACTAGAGAGGAGGGCCCAAGAGACCCAGTACTTC

D gene: TRBD1
V gene: TRBV5-6
J gene: TRBJ2-2
CDR3 protein: CASSWQGASNTGELFF
CDR3 DNA: TGTGCCAGCAGCTGGCAGGGGGCTTCGAACACCGGGGAGCTGTTTTTT

D gene: TRBD1
V gene: TRBV19
J gene: TRBJ2-2
CDR3 protein: CASSMLGQHTGELFF
CDR3 DNA: TGTGCCAGTAGTATGCTGGGACAGCACACCGGGGAGCTGTTTTTT

D gene: TRBD1
V gene: TRBV7-2
J gene: TRBJ1-1
CDR3 protein: CASSLRGQVVAFF
CDR3 DNA: TGTGCCAGCAGCTTAAGGGGACAGGTAGTAGCTTTCTTT

D gene: TRBD1
V gene: TRBV4-2
J gene: TRBJ2-2
CDR3 protein: CASSQDYLGTGNTGELFF
CDR3 DNA: TGTGCCAGCAGCCAAGATTATTTAGGGACAGGGAACACCGGGGAGCTGTTTTTT

D gene: TRBD1
V gene: TRBV27
J gene: TRBJ1-6
CDR3 protein: CASSLSGTGASPLHF
CDR3 DNA: TGTGCCAGCAGTTTATCTGGGACAGGGGCTTCACCCCTCCACTTT

D gene: NA
V gene: TRBV5-1
J gene: TRBJ2-3
CDR3 protein: CASSRDYTQYF
CDR3 DNA: TGCGCCAGCAGCCGCGATTATACGCAGTATTTT

D gene: NA
V gene: TRBV7-8
J gene: TRBJ1-2
CDR3 protein: CASSFDRNYGYTF
CDR3 DNA: TGTGCCAGCAGCTTCGACAGAAACTATGGCTACACCTTC

D gene: TRBD2
V gene: TRBV18
J gene: TRBJ2-7
CDR3 protein: CASSPTSGASYEQYF
CDR3 DNA: TGTGCCAGCTCACCAACTAGCGGGGCGTCCTACGAGCAGTACTTC

D gene: NA
V gene: TRBV9
J gene: TRBJ2-5
CDR3 protein: CASSVGVAQETQYF
CDR3 DNA: TGTGCCAGCAGCGTAGGAGTAGCGCAAGAGACCCAGTACTTC

D gene: NA
V gene: TRBV25-1
J gene: TRBJ2-1
CDR3 protein: CASSQAGITYNEQFF
CDR3 DNA: TGTGCCAGCAGTCAAGCGGGTATCACCTACAATGAGCAGTTCTTC

D gene: TRBD2
V gene: TRBV7-3
J gene: TRBJ2-7
CDR3 protein: CASSLMGLADEQYF
CDR3 DNA: TGTGCCAGCAGCTTAATGGGACTAGCCGACGAGCAGTACTTC

D gene: TRBD1
V gene: TRBV5-6
J gene: TRBJ1-6
CDR3 protein: CASSKDRGLGNSPLHF
CDR3 DNA: TGTGCCAGCAGCAAGGACAGGGGGCTCGGTAATTCACCCCTCCACTTT

D gene: TRBD1
V gene: TRBV18
J gene: TRBJ1-5
CDR3 protein: CASSPGQEDQPQHF
CDR3 DNA: TGTGCCAGCTCACCTGGACAGGAGGATCAGCCCCAGCATTTT

D gene: NA
V gene: TRBV6-1
J gene: TRBJ2-1
CDR3 protein: CASLKGVSNEQFF
CDR3 DNA: TGTGCCAGCCTTAAGGGGGTCTCCAATGAGCAGTTCTTC

D gene: NA
V gene: TRBV7-9
J gene: TRBJ2-2
CDR3 protein: CASSQTGKAGELFF
CDR3 DNA: TGTGCCAGCAGCCAGACAGGAAAGGCCGGGGAGCTGTTTTTT

D gene: TRBD2
V gene: TRBV5-1
J gene: TRBJ2-7
CDR3 protein: CASSPGGWTYEQYF
CDR3 DNA: TGCGCCAGCAGCCCCGGGGGGTGGACCTACGAGCAGTACTTC

D gene: NA
V gene: TRBV2
J gene: TRBJ1-1
CDR3 protein: CASSDKTEAFF
CDR3 DNA: TGTGCCAGCTCCGACAAGACTGAAGCTTTCTTT

D gene: NA
V gene: TRBV18
J gene: TRBJ1-2
CDR3 protein: CASSPAGPEAGGYTF
CDR3 DNA: TGTGCCAGCTCACCGGCAGGTCCCGAAGCGGGCGGCTACACCTTC

D gene: NA
V gene: TRBV7-2
J gene: TRBJ1-1
CDR3 protein: CATRSWNTEAFF
CDR3 DNA: TGTGCCACCAGGTCGTGGAACACTGAAGCTTTCTTT

D gene: TRBD1
V gene: TRBV6-1
J gene: TRBJ1-1
CDR3 protein: CASSPQDRRHTEAFF
CDR3 DNA: TGTGCCAGCAGCCCCCAGGACAGGCGCCACACTGAAGCTTTCTTT

D gene: NA
V gene: TRBV19
J gene: TRBJ2-3
CDR3 protein: CASSPRVAADTQYF
CDR3 DNA: TGTGCCAGTAGTCCCCGGGTAGCGGCAGATACGCAGTATTTT

D gene: TRBD1
V gene: TRBV7-2
J gene: TRBJ1-2
CDR3 protein: CASSWDRGREGGYTF
CDR3 DNA: TGTGCCAGCAGCTGGGACAGGGGGCGTGAAGGAGGCTACACCTTC

D gene: NA
V gene: TRBV5-6
J gene: TRBJ2-2
CDR3 protein: CASSFAVFTGELFF
CDR3 DNA: TGTGCCAGCAGCTTCGCAGTCTTCACCGGGGAGCTGTTTTTT

D gene: NA
V gene: TRBV5-1
J gene: TRBJ1-1
CDR3 protein: CASSLIRGTEAFF
CDR3 DNA: TGCGCCAGCAGTCTTATACGAGGCACTGAAGCTTTCTTT

D gene: TRBD2
V gene: TRBV6-4
J gene: TRBJ2-3
CDR3 protein: CASSESSGGADTQYF
CDR3 DNA: TGTGCCAGCAGTGAGTCTAGCGGGGGAGCAGATACGCAGTATTTT

D gene: TRBD2
V gene: TRBV29-1
J gene: TRBJ2-1
CDR3 protein: CSVTGGKLYNEQFF
CDR3 DNA: TGCAGCGTTACCGGGGGGAAGCTTTACAATGAGCAGTTCTTC